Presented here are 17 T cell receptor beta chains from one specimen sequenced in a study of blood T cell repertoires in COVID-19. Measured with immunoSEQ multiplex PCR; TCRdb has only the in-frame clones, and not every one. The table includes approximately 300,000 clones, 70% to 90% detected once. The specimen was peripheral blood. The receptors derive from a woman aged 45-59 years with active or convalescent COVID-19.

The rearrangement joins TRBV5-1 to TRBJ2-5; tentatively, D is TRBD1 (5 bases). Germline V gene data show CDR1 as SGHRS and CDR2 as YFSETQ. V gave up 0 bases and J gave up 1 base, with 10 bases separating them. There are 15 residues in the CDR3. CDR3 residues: CASSLVGDRQETQYF. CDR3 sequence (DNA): TGCGCCAGCAGCTTGGTAGGGGATCGCCAAGAGACCCAGTACTTC.

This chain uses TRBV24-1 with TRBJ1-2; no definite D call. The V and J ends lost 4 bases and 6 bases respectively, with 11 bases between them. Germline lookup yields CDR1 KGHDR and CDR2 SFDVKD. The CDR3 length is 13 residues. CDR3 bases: TGTGCCACCAGTGACTCCTCTGAGGATGGCTACACCTTC. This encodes CATSDSSEDGYTF.

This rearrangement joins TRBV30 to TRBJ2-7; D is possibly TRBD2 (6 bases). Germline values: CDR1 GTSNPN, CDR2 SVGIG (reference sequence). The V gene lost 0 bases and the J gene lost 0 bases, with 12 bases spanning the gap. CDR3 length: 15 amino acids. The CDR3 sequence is CAWSVRRDASYEQYF. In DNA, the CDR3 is TGTGCCTGGAGTGTAAGGCGGGATGCCTCCTACGAGCAGTACTTC.

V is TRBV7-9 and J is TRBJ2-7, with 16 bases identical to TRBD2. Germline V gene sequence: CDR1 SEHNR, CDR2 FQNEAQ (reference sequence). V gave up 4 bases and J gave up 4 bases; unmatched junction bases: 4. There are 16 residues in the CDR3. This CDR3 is CASSSGLAGGLYEQYF. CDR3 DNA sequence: TGTGCCAGCAGCTCGGGACTAGCGGGGGGGCTGTACGAGCAGTACTTC.

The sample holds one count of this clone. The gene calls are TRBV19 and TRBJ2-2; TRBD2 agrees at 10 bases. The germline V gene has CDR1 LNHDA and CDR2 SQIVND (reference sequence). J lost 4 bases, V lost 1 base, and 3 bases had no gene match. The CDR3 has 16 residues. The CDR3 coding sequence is TGTGCCAGTAGTATAGCCGGGACTAGCGTCACCGGGGAGCTGTTTTTT. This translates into CASSIAGTSVTGELFF.

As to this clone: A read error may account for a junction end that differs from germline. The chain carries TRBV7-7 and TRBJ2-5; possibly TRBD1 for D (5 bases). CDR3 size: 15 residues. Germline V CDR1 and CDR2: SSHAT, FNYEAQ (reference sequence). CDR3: CASSPRDSPRETQYF. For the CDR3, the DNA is TGTGCTAGCAGCCCCCGCGACAGTCCTCGGGAGACCCAGTACTTC.

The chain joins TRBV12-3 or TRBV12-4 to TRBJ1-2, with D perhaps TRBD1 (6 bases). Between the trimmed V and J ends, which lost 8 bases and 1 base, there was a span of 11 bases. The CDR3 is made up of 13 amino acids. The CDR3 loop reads CASSGTYNYGYTF. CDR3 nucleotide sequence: TGTGCCAGCTCCGGGACATATAACTATGGCTACACCTTC.

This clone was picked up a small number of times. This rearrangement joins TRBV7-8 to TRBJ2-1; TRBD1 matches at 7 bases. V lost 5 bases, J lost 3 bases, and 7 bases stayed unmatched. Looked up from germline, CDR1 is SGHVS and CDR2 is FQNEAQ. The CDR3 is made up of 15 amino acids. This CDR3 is CASSPSGTDYNEQFF. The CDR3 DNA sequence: TGTGCCAGCAGCCCCTCCGGGACAGACTACAATGAGCAGTTCTTC.

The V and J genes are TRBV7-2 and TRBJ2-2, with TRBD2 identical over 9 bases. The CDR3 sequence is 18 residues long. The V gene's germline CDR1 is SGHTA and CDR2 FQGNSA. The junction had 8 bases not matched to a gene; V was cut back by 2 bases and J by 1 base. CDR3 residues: CASSLNRASGENTGELFF. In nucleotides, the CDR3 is TGTGCCAGCAGCTTAAATCGCGCTAGCGGGGAGAACACCGGGGAGCTGTTTTTT.

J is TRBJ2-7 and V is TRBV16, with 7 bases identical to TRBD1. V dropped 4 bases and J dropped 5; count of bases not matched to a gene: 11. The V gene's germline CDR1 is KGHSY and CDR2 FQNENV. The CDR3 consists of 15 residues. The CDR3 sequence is CASSLSLDRIDEQYF. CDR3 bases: TGTGCCAGCAGCCTGTCCTTGGACAGGATTGACGAGCAGTACTTC.

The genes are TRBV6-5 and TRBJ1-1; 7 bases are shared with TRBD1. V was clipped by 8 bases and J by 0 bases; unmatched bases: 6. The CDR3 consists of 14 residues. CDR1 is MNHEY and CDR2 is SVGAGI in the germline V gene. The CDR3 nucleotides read TGTGCCAGCGGATTCGACAGGGTGAACACTGAAGCTTTCTTT. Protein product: CASGFDRVNTEAFF.

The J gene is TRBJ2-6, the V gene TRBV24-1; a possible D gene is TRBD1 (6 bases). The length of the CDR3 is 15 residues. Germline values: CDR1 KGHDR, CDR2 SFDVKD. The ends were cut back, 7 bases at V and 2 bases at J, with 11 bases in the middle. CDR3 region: CATSLGAAGANVLTF. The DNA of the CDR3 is TGTGCCACCAGCTTGGGGGCCGCTGGGGCCAACGTCCTGACTTTC.

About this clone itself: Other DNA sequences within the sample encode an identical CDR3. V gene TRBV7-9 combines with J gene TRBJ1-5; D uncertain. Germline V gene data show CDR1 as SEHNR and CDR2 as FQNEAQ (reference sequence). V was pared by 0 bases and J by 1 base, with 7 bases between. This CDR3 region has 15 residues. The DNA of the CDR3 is TGTGCCAGCAGCTTAGCTGGCGGGAGCAATCAGCCCCAGCATTTT. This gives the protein CASSLAGGSNQPQHF.

In DNA form, the CDR3 reads TGTGCCAGCAGGTCTAGCGAGACCGGGGAGCTGTTTTTT. This sequence encodes CASRSSETGELFF. The V and J genes are TRBV2 and TRBJ2-2, with D possibly TRBD2 on 6 matching bases. The V gene's germline CDR1 is SNHLY and CDR2 FYNNEI. The V end lost 6 bases, the J end lost 5 bases, and 10 bases lay between the germline ends. The CDR3 is made up of 13 amino acids.

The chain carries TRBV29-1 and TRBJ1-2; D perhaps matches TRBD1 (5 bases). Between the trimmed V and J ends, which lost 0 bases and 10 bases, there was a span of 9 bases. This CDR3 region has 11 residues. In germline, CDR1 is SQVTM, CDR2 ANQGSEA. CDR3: CSVEDLTAYTF. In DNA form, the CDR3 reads TGCAGCGTTGAAGATCTGACAGCCTACACCTTC.

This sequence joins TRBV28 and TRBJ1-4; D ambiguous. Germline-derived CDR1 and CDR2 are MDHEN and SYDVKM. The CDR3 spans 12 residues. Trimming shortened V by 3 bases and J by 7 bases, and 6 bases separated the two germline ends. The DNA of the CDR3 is TGTGCCAGCAGTTTGACGGGTGAAAAACTGTTTTTT. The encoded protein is CASSLTGEKLFF.

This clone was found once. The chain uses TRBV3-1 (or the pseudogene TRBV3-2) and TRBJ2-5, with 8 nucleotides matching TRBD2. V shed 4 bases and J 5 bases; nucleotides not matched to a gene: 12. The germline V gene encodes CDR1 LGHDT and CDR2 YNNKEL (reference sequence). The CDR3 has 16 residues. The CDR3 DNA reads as TGTGCCAGCAGCCGGTCGGGACTAGGTGGATCTGAGACCCAGTACTTC. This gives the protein CASSRSGLGGSETQYF.